The subject of this entry is one TCR beta chain. This entry belongs to a study of blood T cell repertoires in COVID-19. Using immunoSEQ multiplex PCR, the repertoire was profiled, and TCRdb retains in-frame clones only, with some absent. This sample has 310,000 or so clones, with approximately 91% found just once. Input material: peripheral blood. The source is a woman in her twenties or thirties with COVID-19, enrolled during active disease.

The CDR3 loop is CSVGQTQETQYF. In DNA form, the CDR3 reads TGCAGCGTTGGACAGACCCAAGAGACCCAGTACTTC. The rearrangement uses TRBV29-1 and TRBJ2-5; perhaps TRBD1 as D (5 bases). Trimming took off 4 bases at V and 1 base at J, with 7 bases between the two ends. Germline CDR1 and CDR2: SQVTM and ANQGSEA. This CDR3 contains 12 residues.